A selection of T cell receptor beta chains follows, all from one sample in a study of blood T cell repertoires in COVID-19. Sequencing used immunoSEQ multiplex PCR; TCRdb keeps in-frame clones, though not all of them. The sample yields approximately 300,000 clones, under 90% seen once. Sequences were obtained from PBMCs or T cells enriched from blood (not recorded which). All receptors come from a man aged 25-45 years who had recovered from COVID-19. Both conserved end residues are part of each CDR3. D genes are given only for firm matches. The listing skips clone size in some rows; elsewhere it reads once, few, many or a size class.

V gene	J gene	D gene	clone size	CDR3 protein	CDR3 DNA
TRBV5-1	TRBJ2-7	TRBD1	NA	CASSGGTGYEQYF	TGCGCCAGCAGCGGCGGGACAGGGTACGAGCAGTACTTC
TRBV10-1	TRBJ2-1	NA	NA	CASSSRDWGSNEQFF	TGCGCCAGCAGCTCCCGGGACTGGGGGTCCAATGAGCAGTTCTTC
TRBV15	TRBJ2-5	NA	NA	CATSRDRATQYF	TGTGCCACCAGCAGAGATCGAGCGACCCAGTACTTC
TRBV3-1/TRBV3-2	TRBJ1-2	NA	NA	CASTQVWTANYGYTF	TGTGCCAGCACCCAAGTATGGACAGCGAACTATGGCTACACCTTC
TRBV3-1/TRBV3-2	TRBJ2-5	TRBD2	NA	CASSLHLTGGQETQYF	TGTGCCAGCAGCCTACACCTTACGGGAGGGCAAGAGACCCAGTACTTC
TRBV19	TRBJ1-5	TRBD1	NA	CASAGQGNQPQHF	TGTGCCAGTGCGGGACAGGGCAATCAGCCCCAGCATTTT
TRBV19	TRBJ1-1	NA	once	CASSMRGEDEAFF	TGTGCCAGTAGTATGCGGGGGGAGGATGAAGCTTTCTTT
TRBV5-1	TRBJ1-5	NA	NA	CASSPETGSNQPQHF	TGCGCCAGCAGTCCCGAGACGGGTAGCAATCAGCCCCAGCATTTT
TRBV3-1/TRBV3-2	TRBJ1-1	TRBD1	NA	CASSLRDRGRRTEAFF	TGTGCCAGCAGCCTCCGGGACAGGGGGCGTCGGACTGAAGCTTTCTTT
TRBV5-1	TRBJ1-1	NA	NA	CASREWRDTEAFF	TGCGCCAGCAGGGAATGGAGGGATACTGAAGCTTTCTTT
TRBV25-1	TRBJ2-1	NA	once	CASSDLVLRNNEQFF	TGTGCCAGCAGTGATTTGGTGCTTAGAAATAATGAGCAGTTCTTC
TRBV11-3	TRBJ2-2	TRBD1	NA	CASMGWVVPGTGYTGELFF	TGTGCCAGCATGGGGTGGGTTGTTCCCGGGACAGGTTACACCGGGGAGCTGTTTTTT
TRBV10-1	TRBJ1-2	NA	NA	CASSFTGTWGYTF	TGCGCCAGCAGTTTTACAGGCACTTGGGGCTACACCTTC
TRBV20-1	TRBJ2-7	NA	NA	CSARATYEQYF	TGCAGTGCTAGAGCCACCTACGAGCAGTACTTC
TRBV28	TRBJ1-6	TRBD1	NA	CASSLPQGAVNSPLHF	TGTGCCAGCAGTTTACCGCAGGGGGCTGTCAATTCACCCCTCCACTTT
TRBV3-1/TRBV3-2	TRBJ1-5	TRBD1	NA	CASSPEGRTGGSNQPQHF	TGTGCCAGCAGCCCCGAGGGTCGGACAGGGGGGAGCAATCAGCCCCAGCATTTT
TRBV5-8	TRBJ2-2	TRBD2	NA	CASSPGGQGLNGELFF	TGTGCCAGCAGCCCGGGAGGTCAGGGATTGAACGGGGAGCTGTTTTTT
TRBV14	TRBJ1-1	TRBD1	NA	CASSQDLGGDNTEAFF	TGTGCCAGCAGCCAAGATTTAGGGGGCGACAACACTGAAGCTTTCTTT
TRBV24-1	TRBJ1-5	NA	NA	CATSGGGLGNQPQHF	TGTGCCACCAGTGGTGGGGGACTTGGCAATCAGCCCCAGCATTTT
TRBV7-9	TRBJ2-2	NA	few	CASRNPEGLDTGELFF	TGTGCCAGCAGAAACCCGGAGGGGTTGGACACCGGGGAGCTGTTTTTT
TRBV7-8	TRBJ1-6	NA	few	CASSLARVDYNSPLHF	TGTGCCAGCAGCTTAGCCAGGGTAGACTATAATTCACCCCTCCACTTT
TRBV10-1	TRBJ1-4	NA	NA	CASSESRDGNEKLFF	TGCGCCAGCAGTGAGTCGCGGGACGGCAACGAAAAACTGTTTTTT
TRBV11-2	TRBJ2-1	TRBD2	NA	CASRTSKYNEQFF	TGTGCCAGCAGGACTAGCAAATACAATGAGCAGTTCTTC
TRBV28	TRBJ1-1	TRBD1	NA	CASNTGVSAFF	TGTGCCAGCAATACAGGGGTCTCAGCTTTCTTT
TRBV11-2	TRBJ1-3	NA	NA	CASSLQGPGNTIYF	TGTGCCAGCAGCTTACAGGGCCCTGGAAACACCATATATTTT
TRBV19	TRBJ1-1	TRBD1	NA	CASRTGAEAFF	TGTGCCAGTAGGACAGGGGCTGAAGCTTTCTTT
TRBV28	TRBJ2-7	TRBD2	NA	CASRLPSGGLYEQYF	TGTGCCAGCAGATTGCCTAGCGGGGGACTATACGAGCAGTACTTC
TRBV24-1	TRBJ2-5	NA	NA	CATSVSREETQYF	TGTGCCACCAGTGTATCCAGGGAAGAGACCCAGTACTTC
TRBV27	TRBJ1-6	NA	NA	CASSFLDSNSPLHF	TGTGCCAGCAGCTTTTTGGACAGTAATTCACCCCTCCACTTT
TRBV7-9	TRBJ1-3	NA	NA	CASSGGNTIYF	TGTGCCAGCAGCGGGGGGAACACCATATATTTT
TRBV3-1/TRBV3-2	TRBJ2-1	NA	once	CASSPLFDSAAPYNEQFF	TGTGCCAGCAGCCCACTGTTCGATAGCGCGGCCCCCTACAATGAGCAGTTCTTC
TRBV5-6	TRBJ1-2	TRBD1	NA	CASSRLDRDYGYTF	TGTGCCAGCAGCCGCTTGGACAGGGACTATGGCTACACCTTC
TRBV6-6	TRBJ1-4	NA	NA	CASSSILREEKLFF	TGTGCCAGCAGTTCCATCCTACGGGAGGAAAAACTGTTTTTT
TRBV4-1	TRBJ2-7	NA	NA	CASSPGGVSSSYEQYF	TGCGCCAGCAGCCCCGGCGGGGTCTCCAGCTCCTACGAGCAGTACTTC
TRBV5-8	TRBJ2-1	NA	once	CASSRRRGSYNEQFF	TGTGCCAGCAGCCGTAGACGAGGCTCCTACAATGAGCAGTTCTTC
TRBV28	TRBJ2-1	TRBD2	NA	CAIRESGGRNNEQFF	TGTGCCATCAGGGAGAGCGGGGGAAGAAACAATGAGCAGTTCTTC